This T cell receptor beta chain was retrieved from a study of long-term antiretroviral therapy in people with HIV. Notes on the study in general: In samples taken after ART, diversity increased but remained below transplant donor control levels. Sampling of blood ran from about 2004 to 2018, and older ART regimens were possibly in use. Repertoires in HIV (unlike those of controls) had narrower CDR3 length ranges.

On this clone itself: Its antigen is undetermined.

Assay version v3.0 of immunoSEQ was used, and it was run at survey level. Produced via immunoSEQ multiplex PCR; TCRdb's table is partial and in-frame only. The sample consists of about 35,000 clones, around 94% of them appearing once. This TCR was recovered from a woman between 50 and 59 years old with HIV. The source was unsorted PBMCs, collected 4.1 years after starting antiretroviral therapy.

CDR3 loop: CASSIGVAGGSLAGTDTQYF. The CDR3, as DNA: TGTGCCAGTAGTATAGGCGTAGCGGGGGGATCGTTAGCGGGCACAGATACGCAGTATTTT. The chain links TRBV19 to TRBJ2-3; 10 positions match TRBD2. The CDR3 runs 20 residues. With V trimmed by 1 base and J by 1 base, 14 bases remained unmatched. The V gene's germline CDR1 is LNHDA and CDR2 SQIVND (reference sequence).